Below are 15 T cell receptor beta chains sequenced from a single sample in a study of early T cells in non-severe SARS-CoV-2 infection. TCRdb reanalysed the 5' RACE reads using MiXCR and keeps one entry per CDR3 protein. The sample carries approximately 30,000 distinct CDR3 sequences, under 5.5% recorded once. Material for sequencing was whole blood. The receptors originated from an adult who was a healthcare worker with PCR-confirmed SARS-CoV-2 infection or an uninfected control (not recorded which).

This clonotype was seen at least ten times. The chain has TRBV28 and TRBJ1-5; D is unclear. The CDR3 length is 11 residues. The V and J ends lost 4 bases and 5 bases respectively, with 3 bases between them. CDR1 and CDR2 (germline): MDHEN, SYDVKM. CDR3 sequence (DNA): TGTGCCAGCAGTTCGTATCAGCCCCAGCATTTT. This gives the protein CASSSYQPQHF.

This clonotype appeared a few times. This chain uses TRBV5-6 with TRBJ2-3; D possibly matches TRBD1 or TRBD2 (5 bases each). The CDR3 length is 15 residues. Germline V gene data show CDR1 as SGHDT and CDR2 as YYEEEE. V was cut by 0 bases and J by 2 bases, with 10 bases left in between. CDR3 protein: CASSLVGRTTDTQYF. CDR3 bases: TGTGCCAGCAGCTTGGTGGGACGGACCACAGATACGCAGTATTTT.

The chain employs TRBV28 and TRBJ2-2, with TRBD1 identical over 7 bases. J was trimmed by 3 bases and V by 7 bases; bases with no gene match: 5. The germline V gene encodes CDR1 MDHEN and CDR2 SYDVKM. This CDR3 has 14 amino acids. The CDR3 loop reads CASIERGHTGELFF. CDR3 DNA: TGTGCCAGCATCGAAAGGGGGCACACCGGGGAGCTGTTTTTT. Variable domain in full (rest from reference TRBV28 and TRBJ2-2): DVKVTQSSRYLVKRTGEKVFLECVQDMDHENMFWYRQDPGLGLRLIYFSYDVKMKEKGDIPEGYSVSREKKERFSLILESASTNQTSMYLCASIERGHTGELFFGEGSRLTVL.

For this clonotype: A much more abundant neighbour one base away suggests this may be a read error. This chain connects TRBV7-6 to TRBJ2-7, with 10 positions matching TRBD1. V gave up 4 bases and J gave up 1 base; unmatched junction bases: 1. The V gene's germline CDR1 is SGHVS and CDR2 FNYEAQ. The CDR3 is 14 amino acids. The CDR3 DNA is TGTGCCAGCAGCTCGGGACAGGGGTCCTACGAGCAGTACTTC. Translating it yields CASSSGQGSYEQYF.

The chain uses TRBV5-1 and TRBJ2-3, with D uncertain. The germline CDR1 and CDR2 sequences are SGHRS and YFSETQ. The CDR3 totals 15 residues. V was clipped by 1 base and J by 0 bases, with 9 bases between them. CDR3 in DNA: TGCGCCAGCAGCTTGCCTGCCTTTAGCACAGATACGCAGTATTTT. It codes for CASSLPAFSTDTQYF.

The chain uses TRBV24-1 and TRBJ1-1, with a tentative D call TRBD1 (5 bases). The length of the CDR3 is 12 residues. CDR1 is KGHDR, CDR2 SFDVKD, per germline. V shed 8 bases and J shed 1 base, with 7 bases lying between them. DNA of the CDR3: TGTGCCACCAAGGGACCGAACACTGAAGCTTTCTTT. Encoded protein: CATKGPNTEAFF.

In this sample, this clonotype turned up many times. V and J are TRBV28 and TRBJ1-1, with a tentative D call TRBD1 (6 bases). CDR1 and CDR2 (germline): MDHEN, SYDVKM. The V gene lost 7 bases and the J gene lost 6 bases, with 18 bases spanning the gap. The CDR3 sequence is 14 residues long. In DNA, the CDR3 is TGTGCCAGCAAGCCAGCGGGGGGGCCCTCTGAAGCTTTCTTT. This sequence encodes CASKPAGGPSEAFF.

At least ten counts were recorded for this clonotype. The J gene is TRBJ2-4, the V gene TRBV28, with D unresolved. V lost 3 bases and J 6 bases, leaving 6 bases between the germline ends. This CDR3 has 12 residues. Germline V gives CDR1 MDHEN, CDR2 SYDVKM. The CDR3 DNA sequence: TGTGCCAGCAGTTTGGTAGGAAACATTCAGTACTTC. Its protein is CASSLVGNIQYF.

Many counts were recorded for this clonotype. V usage is TRBV24-1 and J usage is TRBJ1-1, with 8 bases identical to TRBD1. Germline V gene data show CDR1 as KGHDR and CDR2 as SFDVKD. The CDR3 sequence is 15 residues long. Unmatched junction bases numbered 10, after V lost 4 bases and J lost 7 bases. DNA for the CDR3: TGTGCCACCAGTGACAGCGTGACAGGGGCGGATGAAGCTTTCTTT. Its protein is CATSDSVTGADEAFF.

This clonotype was observed at least ten times. This chain uses TRBV3-1 with TRBJ2-4; TRBD2 matches at 10 bases. V shed 2 bases, J shed 1 base, and the junction held 5 bases outside the gene matches. Per the germline V gene, CDR1 is LGHDT and CDR2 is YNNKEL (reference sequence). The CDR3 covers 17 residues. CDR3: CASSQPQTSGAKNIQYF. CDR3 nucleotides: TGTGCCAGCAGCCAACCGCAGACTAGCGGGGCCAAAAACATTCAGTACTTC.

This clonotype has more than one count but fewer than ten. The rearrangement uses TRBV30 and TRBJ2-7; no clear D gene. Trimming left V 2 bases short and J 3 bases short, with 5 bases between. The CDR3 totals 11 residues. Germline V gene lookup returns CDR1 GTSNPN and CDR2 SVGIG (reference sequence). The CDR3 loop reads CAWSLNYEQYF. The CDR3, as DNA: TGTGCCTGGAGTCTGAACTACGAGCAGTACTTC.

This clonotype was counted between two and nine times. In DNA, the CDR3 is TGTGCCAGCAGCAAGGACAGGAGGGGCACTGAAGCTTTCTTT. Residues: CASSKDRRGTEAFF. V is TRBV6-2 or TRBV6-3 and J is TRBJ1-1; TRBD1 matches 7 bases. The germline gives CDR1 MNHEY, CDR2 SVGEGT. The CDR3 is made up of 14 amino acids. V lost 6 bases and J lost 4; bases outside the gene matches: 8.

The chain is built from TRBV7-8 and TRBJ2-1, with D perhaps assigned TRBD1 or TRBD2 (5 bases each). Germline V gives CDR1 SGHVS, CDR2 FQNEAQ. Between the trimmed V and J ends, which lost 7 bases and 4 bases, there was a span of 17 bases. CDR3 size: 15 residues. CDR3 in DNA: TGTGCCAGCATCCCGGGACGGACAAATTACAATGAGCAGTTCTTC. Translated, it gives CASIPGRTNYNEQFF.

The table lists this clonotype with a few counts. The chain recombines TRBV2 with TRBJ2-3; TRBD1 agrees at 9 bases. V lost 6 bases to trimming and J lost 3 bases; unmatched junction nucleotides: 7. The CDR3 totals 15 residues. Looked up from germline, CDR1 is SNHLY and CDR2 is FYNNEI. DNA for the CDR3: TGTGCCAGCAGCCGGGACAGGGAGGTAACAGATACGCAGTATTTT. Its translation: CASSRDREVTDTQYF.

This clonotype was detected many times. The chain combines TRBV10-2 with TRBJ2-1, with TRBD1 matching 9 bases. Germline-derived CDR1 and CDR2 are WSHSY and SAAADI. With V trimmed by 7 bases and J by 12 bases, 13 bases remained unmatched. The CDR3 covers 14 residues. In DNA, the CDR3 is TGCGCCAGCACCCCGGGACAGGGTACACTTGGGCAGTTCTTC. Protein product: CASTPGQGTLGQFF.